The clone carrying this T cell receptor (beta chain) was observed many times. Its antigen is unidentified. The sample originates from a study of T cell repertoires in cytomegalovirus infection. Overall study: A matching HLA type, together with CMV infection, was signaled by public TCR beta signatures.

TCRdb reprocessed the reads via MiXCR and lists one record per CDR3 protein. The top ten hold about 10% of the sample, which has approximately 500,000 distinct CDR3 sequences, around 11% seen once. V shed 5 bases, J shed 6 bases, and the junction held 13 bases outside the gene matches. The germline V gene encodes CDR1 LNHDA and CDR2 SQIVND (reference sequence). The CDR3 extends over 15 amino acids. Study findings and constraints: Clonotypes of TCR beta that were HLA-C-restricted and CMV-specific dominated the ex vivo response.

V and J are TRBV19 and TRBJ2-7; 7 nucleotides match TRBD1. Sequencing input: PBMCs. This receptor was taken from a human donor in good health (CMV status not recorded). Some clones in this sample may be carry-over from other donors' samples. The CDR3 sequence: CASSVGQLGLSEQYF. CDR3 bases: TGTGCCAGTAGTGTGGGACAGCTGGGCCTCTCCGAGCAGTACTTC. Combining the CDR3 with reference TRBV19 and TRBJ2-7 gives the whole variable domain DGGITQSPKYLFRKEGQNVTLSCEQNLNHDAMYWYRQDPGQGLRLIYYSQIVNDFQKGDIAEGYSVSREKKESFPLTVTSAQKNPTAFYLCASSVGQLGLSEQYFGPGTRLTVT.